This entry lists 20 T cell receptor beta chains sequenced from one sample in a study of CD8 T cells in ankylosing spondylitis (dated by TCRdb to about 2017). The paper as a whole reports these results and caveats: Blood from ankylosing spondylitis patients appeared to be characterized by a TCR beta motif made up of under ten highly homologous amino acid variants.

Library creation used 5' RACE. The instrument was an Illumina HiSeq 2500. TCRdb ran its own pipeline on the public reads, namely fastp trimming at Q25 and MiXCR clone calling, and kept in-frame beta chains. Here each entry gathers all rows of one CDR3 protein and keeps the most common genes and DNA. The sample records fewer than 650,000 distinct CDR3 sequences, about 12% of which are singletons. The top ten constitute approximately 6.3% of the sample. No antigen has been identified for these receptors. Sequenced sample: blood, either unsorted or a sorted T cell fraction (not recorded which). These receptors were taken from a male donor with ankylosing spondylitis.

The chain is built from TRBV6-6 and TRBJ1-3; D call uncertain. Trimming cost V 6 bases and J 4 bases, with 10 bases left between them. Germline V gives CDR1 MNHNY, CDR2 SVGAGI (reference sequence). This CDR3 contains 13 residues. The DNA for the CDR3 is TGTGCCAGCAGAGCGGGCCAAGGAAACACCATATATTTT. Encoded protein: CASRAGQGNTIYF.

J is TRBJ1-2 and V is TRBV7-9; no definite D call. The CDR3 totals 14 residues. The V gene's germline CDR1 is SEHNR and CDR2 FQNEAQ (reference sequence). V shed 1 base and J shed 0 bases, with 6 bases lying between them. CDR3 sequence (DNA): TGTGCCAGCAGCTTAGACAGCTCTAACTATGGCTACACCTTC. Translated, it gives CASSLDSSNYGYTF.

The CDR3 sequence: CATSSRGRSDTQYF. The CDR3 bases are TGTGCCACCAGCAGCAGGGGGCGGTCAGATACGCAGTATTTT. The chain recombines TRBV15 with TRBJ2-3; the match to TRBD1 covers 8 bases. This CDR3 has 14 amino acids. Trimming took 3 bases from V and 4 from J; bases not matched to a gene: 3. CDR1 and CDR2 from the germline V gene are LNHNV and YYDKDF (reference sequence).

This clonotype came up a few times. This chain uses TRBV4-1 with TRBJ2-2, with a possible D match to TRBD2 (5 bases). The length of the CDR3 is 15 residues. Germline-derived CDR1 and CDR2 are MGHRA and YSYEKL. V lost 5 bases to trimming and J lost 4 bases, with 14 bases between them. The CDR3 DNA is TGCGCCAGCAGCAGTCGGGGTCCTGGCACCGGGGAGCTGTTTTTT. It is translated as CASSSRGPGTGELFF.

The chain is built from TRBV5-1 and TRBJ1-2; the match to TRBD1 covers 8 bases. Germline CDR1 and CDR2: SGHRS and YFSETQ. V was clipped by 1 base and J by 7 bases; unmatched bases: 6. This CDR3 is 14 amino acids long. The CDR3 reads CASSLSGTGRGYTF. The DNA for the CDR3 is TGCGCCAGCAGCTTGTCCGGGACAGGCCGTGGCTACACCTTC. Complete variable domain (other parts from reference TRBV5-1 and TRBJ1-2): KAGVTQTPRYLIKTRGQQVTLSCSPISGHRSVSWYQQTPGQGLQFLFEYFSETQRNKGNFPGRFSGRQFSNSRSEMNVSTLELGDSALYLCASSLSGTGRGYTFGSGTRLTVV.

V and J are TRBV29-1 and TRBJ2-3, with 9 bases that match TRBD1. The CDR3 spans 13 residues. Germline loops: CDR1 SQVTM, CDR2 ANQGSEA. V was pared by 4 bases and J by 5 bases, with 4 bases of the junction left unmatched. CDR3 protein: CSVGDRALDTQYF. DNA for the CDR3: TGCAGCGTTGGGGACAGGGCGTTAGATACGCAGTATTTT.

The CDR3 here is CASSPGTSGREGETQYF. As DNA, the CDR3 is TGTGCCAGTAGTCCCGGGACTAGCGGGAGAGAAGGAGAGACCCAGTACTTC. The chain links TRBV19 to TRBJ2-5; 14 nucleotides match TRBD2. This CDR3 has 17 amino acids. Trimming took 5 bases from V and 4 from J; bases not matched to a gene: 9. Germline V gene data show CDR1 as LNHDA and CDR2 as SQIVND (reference sequence).

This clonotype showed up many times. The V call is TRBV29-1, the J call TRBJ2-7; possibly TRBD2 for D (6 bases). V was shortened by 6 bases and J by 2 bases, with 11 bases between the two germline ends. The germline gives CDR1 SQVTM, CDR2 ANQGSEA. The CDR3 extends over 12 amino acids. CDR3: CSVEGLTYEQYF. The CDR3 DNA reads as TGCAGCGTCGAGGGACTCACCTACGAGCAGTACTTC.

The CDR3, as DNA: TGCGCCAGCAGCCCGATACTAGGATCTAGCACAGATACGCAGTATTTT. Translating gives CASSPILGSSTDTQYF. The chain uses TRBV5-1 and TRBJ2-3; perhaps TRBD2 as D (5 bases). Germline V gene lookup returns CDR1 SGHRS and CDR2 YFSETQ. This CDR3 region has 16 residues. Deletions cut 4 bases from V and 0 bases from J, with 15 bases between. Using reference TRBV5-1 and TRBJ2-3 for the parts outside the CDR3, the full variable domain is KAGVTQTPRYLIKTRGQQVTLSCSPISGHRSVSWYQQTPGQGLQFLFEYFSETQRNKGNFPGRFSGRQFSNSRSEMNVSTLELGDSALYLCASSPILGSSTDTQYFGPGTRLTVL.

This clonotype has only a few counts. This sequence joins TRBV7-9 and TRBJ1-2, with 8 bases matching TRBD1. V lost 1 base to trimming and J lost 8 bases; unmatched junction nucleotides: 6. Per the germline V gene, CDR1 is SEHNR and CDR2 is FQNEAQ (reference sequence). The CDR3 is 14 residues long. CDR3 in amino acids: CASSLDQGAGGYTF. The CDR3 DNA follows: TGTGCCAGCAGCTTAGATCAGGGGGCCGGAGGCTACACCTTC.

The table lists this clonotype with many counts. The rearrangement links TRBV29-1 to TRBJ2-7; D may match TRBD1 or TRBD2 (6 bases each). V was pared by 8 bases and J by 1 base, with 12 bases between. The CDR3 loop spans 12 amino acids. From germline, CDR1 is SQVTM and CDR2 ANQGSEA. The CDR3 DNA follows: TGCAGCTATAGGGGGGCATCCTACGAGCAGTACTTC. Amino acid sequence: CSYRGASYEQYF.

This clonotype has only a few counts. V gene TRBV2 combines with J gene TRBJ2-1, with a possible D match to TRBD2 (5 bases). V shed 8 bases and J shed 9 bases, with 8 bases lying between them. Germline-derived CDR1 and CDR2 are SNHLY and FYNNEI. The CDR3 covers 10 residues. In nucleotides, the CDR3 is TGTGCCAGCTCGACTATTGAGCAGTTCTTC. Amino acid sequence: CASSTIEQFF.

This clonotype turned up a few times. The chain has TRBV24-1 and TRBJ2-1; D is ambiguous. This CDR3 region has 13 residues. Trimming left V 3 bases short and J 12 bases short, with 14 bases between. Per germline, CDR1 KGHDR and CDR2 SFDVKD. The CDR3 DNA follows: TGTGCCACCAGTGATCCCATGGCAATGGGGCAGTTCTTC. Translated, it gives CATSDPMAMGQFF.

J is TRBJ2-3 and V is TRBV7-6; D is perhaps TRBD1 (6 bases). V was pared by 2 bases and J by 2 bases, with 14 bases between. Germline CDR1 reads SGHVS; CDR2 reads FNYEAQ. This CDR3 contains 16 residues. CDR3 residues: CASSLMAGANTDTQYF. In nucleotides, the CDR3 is TGTGCCAGCAGCTTAATGGCAGGGGCCAACACAGATACGCAGTATTTT.

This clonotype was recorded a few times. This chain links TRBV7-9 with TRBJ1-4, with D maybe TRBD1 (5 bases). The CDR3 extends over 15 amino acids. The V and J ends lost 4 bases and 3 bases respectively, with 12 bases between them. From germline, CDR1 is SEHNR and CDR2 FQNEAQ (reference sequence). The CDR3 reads CASSSDRGSNEKLFF. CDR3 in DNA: TGTGCCAGCAGCTCGGACCGGGGGTCTAATGAAAAACTGTTTTTT.

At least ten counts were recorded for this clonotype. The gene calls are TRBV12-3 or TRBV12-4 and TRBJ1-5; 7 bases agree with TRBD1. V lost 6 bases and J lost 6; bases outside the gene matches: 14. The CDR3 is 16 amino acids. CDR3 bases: TGTGCCAGCAGCCCAGGGGTCTTCCAGGGGGTTCAGCCCCAGCATTTT. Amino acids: CASSPGVFQGVQPQHF.

For the CDR3, the DNA is TGTGCCAGCAGCCAGGGGGGGTGGACTGAAGCTTTCTTT. Its protein is CASSQGGWTEAFF. J is TRBJ1-1 and V is TRBV3-1; perhaps TRBD1 as D (5 bases). The CDR3 has 13 amino acids. Trimming left V 3 bases short and J 5 bases short, with 10 bases between. Germline values: CDR1 LGHDT, CDR2 YNNKEL (reference sequence).

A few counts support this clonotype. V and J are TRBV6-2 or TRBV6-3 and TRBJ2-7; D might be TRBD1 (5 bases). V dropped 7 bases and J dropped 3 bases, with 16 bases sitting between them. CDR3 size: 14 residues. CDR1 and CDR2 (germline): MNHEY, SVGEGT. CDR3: CASNGRTGDYEQYV. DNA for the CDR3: TGTGCCAGCAATGGACGAACAGGAGACTACGAGCAGTACGTC.

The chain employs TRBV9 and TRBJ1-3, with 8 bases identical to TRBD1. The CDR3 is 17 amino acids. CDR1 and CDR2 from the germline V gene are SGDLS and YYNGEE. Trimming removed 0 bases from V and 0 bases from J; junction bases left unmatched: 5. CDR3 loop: CASSVGQGPSSGNTIYF. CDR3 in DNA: TGTGCCAGCAGCGTAGGACAGGGGCCTTCCTCTGGAAACACCATATATTTT.

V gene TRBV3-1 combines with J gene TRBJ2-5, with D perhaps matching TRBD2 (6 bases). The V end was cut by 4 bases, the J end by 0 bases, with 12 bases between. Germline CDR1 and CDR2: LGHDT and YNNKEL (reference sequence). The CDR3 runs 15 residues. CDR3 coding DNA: TGTGCCAGCAGCCTTACGTTAGCGGACCAAGAGACCCAGTACTTC. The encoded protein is CASSLTLADQETQYF.